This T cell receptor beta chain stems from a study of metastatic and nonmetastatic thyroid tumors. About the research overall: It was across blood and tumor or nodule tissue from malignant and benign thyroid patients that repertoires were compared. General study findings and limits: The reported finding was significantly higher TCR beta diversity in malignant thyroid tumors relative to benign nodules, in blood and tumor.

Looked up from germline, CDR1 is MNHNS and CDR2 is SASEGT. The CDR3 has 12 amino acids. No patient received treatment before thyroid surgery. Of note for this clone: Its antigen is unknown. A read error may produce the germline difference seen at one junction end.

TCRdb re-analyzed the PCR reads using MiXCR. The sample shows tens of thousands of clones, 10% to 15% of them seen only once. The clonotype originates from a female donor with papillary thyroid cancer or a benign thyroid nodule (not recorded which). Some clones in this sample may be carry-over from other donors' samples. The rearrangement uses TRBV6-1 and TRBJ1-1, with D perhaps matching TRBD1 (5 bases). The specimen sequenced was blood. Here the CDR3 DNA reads TGTTCCAGCAGCCGGATGGACACCGAAGCTTTCTTT. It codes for CSSSRMDTEAFF.